The 11 T cell receptor beta chains below all came from one sample that was sequenced in a study of T cells expressing NK-cell markers. Reanalyzing the 5' RACE reads, TCRdb keeps one entry per CDR3 protein, without DNA. The sample data list about 140,000 distinct CDR3 sequences. The sequencing input was blood T cells: a sorted CD56 or NKG2C T cell subset, CD4+ or CD8+ T cells, or bulk PBMC T cells (not recorded which). The receptors originated from a man younger than 35 in good health.

The chain has TRBV5-5 and TRBJ2-7; TCRdb's assignment of TRBD2 cannot be checked, as there is no DNA. CDR3 length: 13 residues. Germline CDR1 is SGHKS and CDR2 is YYEKEE (reference sequence). The CDR3 loop reads CASTLAGSYEQYF.

The chain recombines TRBV12-3 or TRBV12-4 with TRBJ2-2; TCRdb's assignment of TRBD1 cannot be checked, as there is no DNA. The CDR3 extends over 16 amino acids. CDR3 residues: CASSPTGHQNTGELFF.

This sequence joins TRBV4-3 and TRBJ2-7; absent DNA, TCRdb's TRBD2 call cannot be checked. The CDR3 has 16 residues. The V gene's germline CDR1 is LGHNA and CDR2 YSLEER. The CDR3 spells CASSQGAGRETYEQYF.

The chain has TRBV4-1 and TRBJ2-7; TCRdb lists TRBD1, though no DNA is available to test this call. From germline, CDR1 is MGHRA and CDR2 YSYEKL. CDR3 size: 15 residues. The CDR3 sequence: CASSPAGTDPYEQYF.

This chain uses TRBV5-6 with TRBJ2-6. Germline V CDR1 and CDR2: SGHDT, YYEEEE. This CDR3 has 12 residues. CDR3 sequence: CASSPGHDVLTF.

The chain recombines TRBV4-3 with TRBJ2-7. The CDR3 contains 16 residues. Germline V gives CDR1 LGHNA, CDR2 YSLEER. CDR3 protein: CASSQEWSGAYYEQYF.

The chain couples TRBV27 to TRBJ2-1; the TRBD2 assignment by TCRdb is unverifiable without DNA. Looked up from germline, CDR1 is MNHEY and CDR2 is SMNVEV (reference sequence). The length of the CDR3 is 15 residues. The CDR3 reads CASSLSVAGGNEQFF.

The J gene is TRBJ2-1, the V gene TRBV7-2; the TCRdb D gene call, TRBD2, has no DNA to confirm it. Looked up from germline, CDR1 is SGHTA and CDR2 is FQGNSA. The CDR3 runs 17 residues. CDR3 region: CASSLVGAGGLYNEQFF.

The J gene is TRBJ2-7, the V gene TRBV9; TCRdb proposes TRBD1, but this gene call is untestable without DNA. This CDR3 has 20 amino acids. The germline gives CDR1 SGDLS, CDR2 YYNGEE. The CDR3 loop is CASSKDGRPGHLRSSYEQYF.

The J gene is TRBJ2-3, the V gene TRBV5-1; TCRdb lists TRBD1, though no DNA is available to test this call. This CDR3 has 15 amino acids. From germline, CDR1 is SGHRS and CDR2 YFSETQ. The CDR3 is CASRTEGGSTDTQYF.

The chain carries TRBV9 and TRBJ2-2; TCRdb's assignment of TRBD1 cannot be checked, as there is no DNA. Germline-derived CDR1 and CDR2 are SGDLS and YYNGEE. The CDR3 loop spans 15 amino acids. The CDR3 sequence: CASSPLGGTTGELFF.